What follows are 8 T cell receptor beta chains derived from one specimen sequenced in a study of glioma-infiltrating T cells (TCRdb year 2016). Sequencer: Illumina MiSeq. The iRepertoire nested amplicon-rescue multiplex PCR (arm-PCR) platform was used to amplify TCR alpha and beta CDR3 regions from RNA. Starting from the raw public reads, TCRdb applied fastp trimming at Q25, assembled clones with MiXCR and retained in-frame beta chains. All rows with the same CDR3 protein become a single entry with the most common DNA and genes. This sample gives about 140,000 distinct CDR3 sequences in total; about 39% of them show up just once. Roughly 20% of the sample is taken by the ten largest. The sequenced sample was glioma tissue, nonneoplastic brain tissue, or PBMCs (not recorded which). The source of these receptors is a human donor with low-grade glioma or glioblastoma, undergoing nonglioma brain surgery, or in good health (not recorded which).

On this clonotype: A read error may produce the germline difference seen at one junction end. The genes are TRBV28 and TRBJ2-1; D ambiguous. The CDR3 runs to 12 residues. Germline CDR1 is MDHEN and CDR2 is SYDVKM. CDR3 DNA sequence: TGTGCCAGCCCCCGGAAGGGCTATGAGCAGTTGTTC. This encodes CASPRKGYEQLF.

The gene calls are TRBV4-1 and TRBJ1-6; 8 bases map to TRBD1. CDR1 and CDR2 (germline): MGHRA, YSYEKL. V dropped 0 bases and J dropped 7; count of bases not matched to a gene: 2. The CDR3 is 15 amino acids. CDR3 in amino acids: CASSQDRTGNSPLHF. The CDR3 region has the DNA TGCGCCAGCAGCCAAGATCGGACAGGGAATTCACCCCTCCACTTT.

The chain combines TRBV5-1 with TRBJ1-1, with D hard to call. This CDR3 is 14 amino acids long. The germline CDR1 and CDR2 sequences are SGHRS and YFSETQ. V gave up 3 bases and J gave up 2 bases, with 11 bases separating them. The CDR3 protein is CASSWAGINTEAFF. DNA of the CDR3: TGCGCCAGCAGCTGGGCGGGGATCAACACTGAAGCTTTCTTT.

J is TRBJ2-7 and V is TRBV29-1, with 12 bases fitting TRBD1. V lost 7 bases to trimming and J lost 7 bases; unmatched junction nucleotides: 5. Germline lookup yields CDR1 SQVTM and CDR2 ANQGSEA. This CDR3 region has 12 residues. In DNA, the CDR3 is TGCAGCGCGGGACAGGGGGCTCGTGAGCAGTACTTC. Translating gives CSAGQGAREQYF.

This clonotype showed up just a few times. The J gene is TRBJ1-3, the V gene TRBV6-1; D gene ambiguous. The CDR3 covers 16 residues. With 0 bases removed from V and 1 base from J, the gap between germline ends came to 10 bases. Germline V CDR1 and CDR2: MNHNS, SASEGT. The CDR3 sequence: CASSEAASPSGNTIYF. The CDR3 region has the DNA TGTGCCAGCAGTGAAGCAGCATCGCCTTCTGGAAACACCATATATTTT.

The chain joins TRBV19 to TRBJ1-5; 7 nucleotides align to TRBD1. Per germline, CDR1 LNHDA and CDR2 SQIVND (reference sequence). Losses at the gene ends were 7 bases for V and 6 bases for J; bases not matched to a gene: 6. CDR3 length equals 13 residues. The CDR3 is CASIIQGGQPQHF. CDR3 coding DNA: TGTGCCAGTATTATTCAGGGGGGTCAGCCCCAGCATTTT.

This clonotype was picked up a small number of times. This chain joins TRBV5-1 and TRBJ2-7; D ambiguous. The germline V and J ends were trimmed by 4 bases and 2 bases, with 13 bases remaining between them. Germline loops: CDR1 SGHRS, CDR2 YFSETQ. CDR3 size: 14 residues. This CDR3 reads CASSQDLFAYEQYF. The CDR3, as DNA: TGCGCCAGCAGCCAAGACCTCTTCGCCTACGAGCAGTACTTC.

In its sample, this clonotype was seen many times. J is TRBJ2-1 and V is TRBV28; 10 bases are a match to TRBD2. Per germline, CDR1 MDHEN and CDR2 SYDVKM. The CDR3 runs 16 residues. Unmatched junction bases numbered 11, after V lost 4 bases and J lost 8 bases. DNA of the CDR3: TGTGCCAGCAGTTCGCCGGGACTAGCGAGTGTCCATGAGCAGTTCTTC. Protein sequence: CASSSPGLASVHEQFF.